The present T cell receptor beta chain was sequenced within a study of blood T cell repertoires in COVID-19. Study-wide background: Both acute and convalescent COVID-19 samples were obtained from the United States, Italy and Spain. In each case, the material was cDNA or gDNA derived from T cells, B-cell-depleted T cells, or PBMCs.

While infection was still active, Seattle patients were enrolled and then followed longitudinally. As originally analysed: Reference gene primer amplification gave estimated nucleated cell counts. Using immunoSEQ multiplex PCR, the repertoire was profiled, and TCRdb retains in-frame clones only, with some absent. That table furnishes V, J and clone size, whereas the DNA furnished D and trimming. The sample records some 200,000 clones, roughly four fifths being singletons. CDR3 length: 13 residues. Germline CDR1 and CDR2: GTSNPN and SVGIG (reference sequence). The rearrangement joins TRBV30 to TRBJ1-1; D call uncertain. Sequencing was performed on peripheral blood. The sequence was obtained from a woman aged 70-85 years with COVID-19, enrolled during active disease. The CDR3 protein is CAYDPSGNTEAFF. The CDR3 DNA reads TGTGCTTATGACCCCTCAGGGAACACTGAAGCTTTCTTT.